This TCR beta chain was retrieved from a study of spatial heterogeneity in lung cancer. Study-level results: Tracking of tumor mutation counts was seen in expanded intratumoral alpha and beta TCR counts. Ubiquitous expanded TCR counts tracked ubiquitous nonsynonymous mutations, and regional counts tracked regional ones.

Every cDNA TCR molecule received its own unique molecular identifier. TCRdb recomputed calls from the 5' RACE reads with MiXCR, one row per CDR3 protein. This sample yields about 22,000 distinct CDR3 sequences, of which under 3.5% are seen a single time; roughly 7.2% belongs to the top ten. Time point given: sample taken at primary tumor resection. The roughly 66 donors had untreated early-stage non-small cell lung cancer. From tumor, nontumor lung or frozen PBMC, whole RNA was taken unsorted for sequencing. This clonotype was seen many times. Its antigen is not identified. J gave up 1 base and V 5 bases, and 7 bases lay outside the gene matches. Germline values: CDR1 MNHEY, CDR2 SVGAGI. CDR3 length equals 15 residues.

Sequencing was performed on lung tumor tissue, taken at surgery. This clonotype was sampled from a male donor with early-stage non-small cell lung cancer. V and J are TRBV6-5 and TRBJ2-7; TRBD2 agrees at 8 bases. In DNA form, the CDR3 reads TGTGCCAGCAGTACCCAAAGCGGGGGATCCTACGAGCAGTACTTC. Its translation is CASSTQSGGSYEQYF.